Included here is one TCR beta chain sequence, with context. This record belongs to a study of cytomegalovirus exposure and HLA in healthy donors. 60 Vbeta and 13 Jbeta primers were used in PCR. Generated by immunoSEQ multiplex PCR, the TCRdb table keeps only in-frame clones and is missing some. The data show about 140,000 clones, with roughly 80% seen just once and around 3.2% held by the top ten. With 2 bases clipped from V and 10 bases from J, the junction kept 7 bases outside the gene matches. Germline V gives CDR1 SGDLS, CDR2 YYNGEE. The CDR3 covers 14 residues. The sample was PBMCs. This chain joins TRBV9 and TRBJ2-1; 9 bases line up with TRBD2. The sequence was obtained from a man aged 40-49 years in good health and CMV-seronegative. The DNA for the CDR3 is TGTGCCAGCAGCGTGTGGCGGGAGGGCCGAGAGCAGTTCTTC. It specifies CASSVWREGREQFF.